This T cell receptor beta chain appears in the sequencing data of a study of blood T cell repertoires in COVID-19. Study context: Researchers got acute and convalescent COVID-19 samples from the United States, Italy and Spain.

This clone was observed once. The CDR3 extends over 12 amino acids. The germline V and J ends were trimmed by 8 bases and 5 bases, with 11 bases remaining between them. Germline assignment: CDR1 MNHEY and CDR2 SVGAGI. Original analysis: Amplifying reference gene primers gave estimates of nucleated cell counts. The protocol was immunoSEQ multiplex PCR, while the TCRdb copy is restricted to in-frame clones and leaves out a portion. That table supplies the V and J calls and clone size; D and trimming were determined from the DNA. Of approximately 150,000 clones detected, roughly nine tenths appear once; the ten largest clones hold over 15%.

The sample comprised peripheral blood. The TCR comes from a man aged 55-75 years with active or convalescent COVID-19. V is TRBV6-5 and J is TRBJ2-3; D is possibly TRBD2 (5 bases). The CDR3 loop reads CASAGVEDTQYF. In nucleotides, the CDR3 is TGTGCCAGCGCCGGGGTTGAAGATACGCAGTATTTT.